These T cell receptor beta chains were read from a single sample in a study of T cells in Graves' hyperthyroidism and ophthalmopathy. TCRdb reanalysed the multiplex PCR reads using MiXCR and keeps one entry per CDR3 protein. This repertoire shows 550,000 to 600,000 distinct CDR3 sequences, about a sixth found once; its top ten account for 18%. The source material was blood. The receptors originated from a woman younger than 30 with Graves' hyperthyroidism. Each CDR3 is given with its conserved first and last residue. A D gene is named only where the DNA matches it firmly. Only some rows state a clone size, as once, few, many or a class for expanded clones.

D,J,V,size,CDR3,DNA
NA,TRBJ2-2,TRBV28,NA,CASNIGSTNTGELFF,TGTGCCAGCAATATTGGGTCGACTAACACCGGGGAGCTGTTTTTT
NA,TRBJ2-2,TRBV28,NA,CASRNQLGGGYTGELFF,TGTGCCAGCAGAAACCAACTGGGAGGCGGGTACACCGGGGAGCTGTTTTTT
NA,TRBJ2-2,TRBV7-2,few,CASSLEGITGELFF,TGTGCCAGCAGCTTAGAAGGGATCACCGGGGAGCTGTTTTTT
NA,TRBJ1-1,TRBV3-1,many,CASSQEPGMNTEAFF,TGTGCCAGCAGCCAGGAGCCTGGGATGAACACTGAAGCTTTCTTT
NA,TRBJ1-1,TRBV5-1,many,CASSLVVGTNTEAFF,TGCGCCAGCAGCTTGGTTGTGGGAACGAACACTGAAGCTTTCTTT
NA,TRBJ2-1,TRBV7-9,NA,CASSWPGRNNEQFF,TGTGCCAGCAGCTGGCCAGGGAGAAACAATGAGCAGTTCTTC
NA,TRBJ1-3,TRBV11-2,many,CASSLVGGTGNTIYF,TGTGCCAGCAGCTTAGTGGGAGGGACTGGAAACACCATATATTTT
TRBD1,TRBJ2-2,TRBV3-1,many,CASSQGDRDTGELFF,TGTGCCAGCAGCCAAGGGGACAGGGACACCGGGGAGCTGTTTTTT
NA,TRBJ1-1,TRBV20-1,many,CSASSGLSTEAFF,TGCAGTGCTAGTTCGGGCCTGAGCACTGAAGCTTTCTTT
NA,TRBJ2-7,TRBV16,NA,CASSQVVGNYEEQYF,TGTGCCAGCAGCCAAGTAGTCGGGAACTACGAAGAGCAGTACTTC